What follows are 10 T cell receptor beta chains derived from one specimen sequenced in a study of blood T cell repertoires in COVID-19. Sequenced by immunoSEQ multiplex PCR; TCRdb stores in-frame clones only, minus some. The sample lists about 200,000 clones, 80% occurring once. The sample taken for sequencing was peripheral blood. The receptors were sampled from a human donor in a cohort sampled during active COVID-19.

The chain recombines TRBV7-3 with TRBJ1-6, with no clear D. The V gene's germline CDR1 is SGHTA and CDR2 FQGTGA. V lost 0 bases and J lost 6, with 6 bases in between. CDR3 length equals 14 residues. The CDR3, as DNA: TGTGCCAGCAGCTTAACAGGGAGTAATTCACCCCTCCACTTT. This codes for CASSLTGSNSPLHF.

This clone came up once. CDR3 sequence (DNA): TGTGCCAGCAGCATTTCGGGACACCTAGACTATGGCTACACCTTC. This sequence encodes CASSISGHLDYGYTF. The chain has TRBV7-2 and TRBJ1-2; possible D gene TRBD1, 6 bases. The CDR3 runs to 15 residues. Germline lookup yields CDR1 SGHTA and CDR2 FQGNSA. V lost 5 bases and J lost 3, with 16 bases in between. The full variable domain, with the rest looked up from reference TRBV7-2 and TRBJ1-2, is GAGVSQSPSNKVTEKGKDVELRCDPISGHTALYWYRQSLGQGLEFLIYFQGNSAPDKSGLPSDRFSAERTGGSVSTLTIQRTQQEDSAVYLCASSISGHLDYGYTFGSGTRLTVV.

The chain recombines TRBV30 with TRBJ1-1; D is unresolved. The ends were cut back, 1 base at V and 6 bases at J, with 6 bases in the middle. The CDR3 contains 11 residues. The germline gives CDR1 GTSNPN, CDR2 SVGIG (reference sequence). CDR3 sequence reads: CAWSGRAEAFF. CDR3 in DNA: TGTGCCTGGAGTGGGAGGGCTGAAGCTTTCTTT.

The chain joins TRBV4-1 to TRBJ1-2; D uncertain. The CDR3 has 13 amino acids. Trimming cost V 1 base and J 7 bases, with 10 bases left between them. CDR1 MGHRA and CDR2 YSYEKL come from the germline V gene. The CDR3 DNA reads TGCGCCAGCAGCCAAGGGAGCTCGGTTGGCTACACCTTC. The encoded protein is CASSQGSSVGYTF.

The CDR3, as DNA: TGCGCCAGCAGCCAGGGGCGTCCATCGGGCCAAGAGACCCAGTACTTC. Protein product: CASSQGRPSGQETQYF. The V call is TRBV5-1, the J call TRBJ2-5; a weak D match, TRBD1 (6 bases). This CDR3 has 16 residues. Trimming left V 4 bases short and J 1 base short, with 17 bases between. Germline V gene sequence: CDR1 SGHRS, CDR2 YFSETQ.

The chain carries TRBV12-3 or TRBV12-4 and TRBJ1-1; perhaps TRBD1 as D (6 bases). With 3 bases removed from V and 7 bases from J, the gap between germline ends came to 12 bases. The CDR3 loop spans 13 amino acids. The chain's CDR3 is CASSFLGADEAFF. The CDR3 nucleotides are TGTGCCAGCAGTTTTCTGGGGGCCGATGAAGCTTTCTTT.

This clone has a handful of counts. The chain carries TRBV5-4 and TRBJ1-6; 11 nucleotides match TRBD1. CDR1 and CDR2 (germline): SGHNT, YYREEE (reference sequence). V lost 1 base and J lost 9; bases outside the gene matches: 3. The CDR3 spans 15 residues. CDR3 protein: CASSLTGTGGSPLHF. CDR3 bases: TGTGCCAGCAGCTTGACCGGGACAGGGGGTTCACCCCTCCACTTT.

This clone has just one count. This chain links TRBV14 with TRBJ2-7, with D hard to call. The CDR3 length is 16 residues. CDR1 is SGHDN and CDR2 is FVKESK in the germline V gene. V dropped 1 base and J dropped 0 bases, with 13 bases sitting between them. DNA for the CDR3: TGTGCCAGCAGCCAAGGGTTTGGCACCCGCTCCTACGAGCAGTACTTC. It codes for CASSQGFGTRSYEQYF. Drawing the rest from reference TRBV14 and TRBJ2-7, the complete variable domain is EAGVTQFPSHSVIEKGQTVTLRCDPISGHDNLYWYRRVMGKEIKFLLHFVKESKQDESGMPNNRFLAERTGGTYSTLKVQPAELEDSGVYFCASSQGFGTRSYEQYFGPGTRLTVT.

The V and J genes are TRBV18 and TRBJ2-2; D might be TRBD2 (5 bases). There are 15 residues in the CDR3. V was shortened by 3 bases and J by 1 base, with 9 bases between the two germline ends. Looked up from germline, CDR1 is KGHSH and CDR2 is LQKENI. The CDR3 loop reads CASSPEVLNTGELFF. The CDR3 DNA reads TGTGCCAGCTCACCGGAGGTCCTGAACACCGGGGAGCTGTTTTTT. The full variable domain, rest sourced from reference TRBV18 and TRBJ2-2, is NAGVMQNPRHLVRRRGQEARLRCSPMKGHSHVYWYRQLPEEGLKFMVYLQKENIIDESGMPKERFSAEFPKEGPSILRIQQVVRGDSAAYFCASSPEVLNTGELFFGEGSRLTVL.

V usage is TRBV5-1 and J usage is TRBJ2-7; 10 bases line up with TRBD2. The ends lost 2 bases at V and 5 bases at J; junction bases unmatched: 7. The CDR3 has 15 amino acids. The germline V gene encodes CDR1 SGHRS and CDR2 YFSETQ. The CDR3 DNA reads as TGCGCCAGCAGCTTCATGAGCGGGAGGGTTGACGAGCAGTACTTC. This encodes CASSFMSGRVDEQYF.